This is a list of T cell receptor beta chains from one sample in a study of Graves' ophthalmopathy and Graves' hyperthyroidism. TCRdb re-called the multiplex PCR reads through MiXCR, storing one row per CDR3 protein. The sample consists of almost 40,000 distinct CDR3 sequences, about 50% of them appearing once. Specimen: peripheral blood. The receptor source for this set is an adult woman with stable Graves' hyperthyroidism. Both conserved end residues are part of each CDR3. A D gene is named only where the DNA matches it firmly. Clone size is shown for a subset of rows, as once, few, many or a class of expanded clone.

d_call,clone_size,j_call,v_call,cdr3_nt,cdr3_aa
TRBD1,few,TRBJ1-5,TRBV24-1,TGTGCCACCAGTGATTTGGGGACAGGGTATACGCCCCAGCATTTT,CATSDLGTGYTPQHF
NA,many,TRBJ2-3,TRBV19,TGTGCCAGTAGTATTCGCCGAACGACAGATACGCAGTATTTT,CASSIRRTTDTQYF
NA,many,TRBJ2-7,TRBV5-1,TGCGCCAGCAGCTTGGATGAGGGAAGCGAGCAGTACTTC,CASSLDEGSEQYF
NA,NA,TRBJ1-2,TRBV29-1,TGCAGCGTCGGGGGCAGGGATAACTATGGCTACACCTTC,CSVGGRDNYGYTF
TRBD1,many,TRBJ2-2,TRBV6-6,TGTGCCAGCAGTTACCCCCAGACAGGGGGAAAGAACACCGGGGAGCTGTTTTTT,CASSYPQTGGKNTGELFF
TRBD2,NA,TRBJ2-1,TRBV5-1,TGCGCCAGCAGCAAAAGCGGGGACTCCTACAATGAGCAGTTCTTC,CASSKSGDSYNEQFF
TRBD2,many,TRBJ2-3,TRBV20-1,TGCAGTGCTAGCTCCATGCTAGCGGGAGGAGACTTTAGCACAGATACGCAGTATTTT,CSASSMLAGGDFSTDTQYF
NA,many,TRBJ2-5,TRBV28,TGTGCCAGCAGTTTTAGCTCCTCGCGGACCCAGTACTTC,CASSFSSSRTQYF
TRBD1,few,TRBJ2-5,TRBV20-1,TGCAGTGCCCCCAACACGGACAGGGGGATCGAGACCCAGTACTTC,CSAPNTDRGIETQYF
TRBD2,NA,TRBJ2-7,TRBV10-3,TGTGCCATCAGCATAGGGGTGACTAGCGGGACAACCTACGAGCAGTACTTC,CAISIGVTSGTTYEQYF
NA,many,TRBJ1-1,TRBV28,TGTGCCAGCACCCCGATCCCCCGGAACACTGAAGCTTTCTTT,CASTPIPRNTEAFF
NA,NA,TRBJ1-2,TRBV24-1,TGTGCCACCAGTGAGACAGGCGTGTATGGCAACACCTTC,CATSETGVYGNTF
NA,NA,TRBJ2-7,TRBV29-1,TGCAGCGTTCGCGGTGGCACCAAGGCTCACGAGCAGTACTTC,CSVRGGTKAHEQYF
NA,NA,TRBJ2-7,TRBV5-6,TGTGCCAGCAGCTTGGGGAGGACAGCTGGCTACGAGCAGTACTTC,CASSLGRTAGYEQYF
NA,NA,TRBJ2-7,TRBV15,TGTGCCACCAGCATCGGTGGGGTCAGCGGCTACGAGCAGTACTTC,CATSIGGVSGYEQYF
NA,NA,TRBJ1-2,TRBV25-1,TGTGCCATCAGACCGGGTTTTAACTATGGCTACACCTTC,CAIRPGFNYGYTF
NA,NA,TRBJ2-2,TRBV7-9,TGTGCCAGCAGCCGCGGGACGCTCACCGGGGAGCTGTTTTTT,CASSRGTLTGELFF
NA,many,TRBJ2-7,TRBV4-2,TGTGCCAGCAGCCAAGAACTAGGGGAACCCTACGAGCAGTACTTC,CASSQELGEPYEQYF
NA,NA,TRBJ2-7,TRBV29-1,NA,CSDGGQLNTEAFFGQGEQYF
NA,once,TRBJ1-6,TRBV5-1,TGCGCCAGCGCCCTGGGGTACCAGAGGGATTCACCCCTCCACTTT,CASALGYQRDSPLHF
TRBD2,NA,TRBJ2-7,TRBV10-3,TGTGCCACTCAGCGACTAGCGGGAGGGCCTACCCCTAACTACGAGCAGTACTTC,CATQRLAGGPTPNYEQYF
TRBD1,NA,TRBJ1-2,TRBV6-6,TGTGCCAGCAGCTACGGGACAGGCTCGTATGGCTACACCTTC,CASSYGTGSYGYTF
NA,NA,TRBJ1-5,TRBV5-4,TGTGCCAGCAGCTTGGGGTCCCCGGGAAGAAGCGGGAGGGCAGATACGCAGCATTTT,CASSLGSPGRSGRADTQHF
TRBD2,NA,TRBJ2-7,TRBV9,TGTGCCAGCGGTCCCGGGACTAGCTACGAGCAGTACTTC,CASGPGTSYEQYF
TRBD1,NA,TRBJ1-2,TRBV6-5,TGTGCCAGCAGTTACTCGTGGACAGGGGGCAACTATGGCTACACCTTC,CASSYSWTGGNYGYTF
NA,NA,TRBJ2-1,TRBV5-1,TGCGCCAGCCAGTGGGACAATGAGCAGTTCTTC,CASQWDNEQFF
NA,many,TRBJ2-5,TRBV29-1,TGCAGCGTTGAAGATCTTCTCGGCAGGCGAGAGACCCAGTACTTC,CSVEDLLGRRETQYF
NA,many,TRBJ1-6,TRBV30,TGTGCCTGGAGTGTAGGAGGCCTTACGAATTCACCCCTCCACTTT,CAWSVGGLTNSPLHF
NA,many,TRBJ1-5,TRBV15,TGTGCCACCAGCGCCGTGGGGGGAAGCAATCAGCCCCAGCATTTT,CATSAVGGSNQPQHF
TRBD1,NA,TRBJ1-2,TRBV7-3,TGTGCCAGCAGCTTAGAAGGGGGCGGGGGCTACACCTTC,CASSLEGGGGYTF
NA,NA,TRBJ1-1,TRBV7-2,TGTGCCAGCAGCCAGAGAAGGATGGACACTGAAGCTTTCTTT,CASSQRRMDTEAFF
NA,many,TRBJ1-5,TRBV7-8,TGTGCCAGCAGTTCGGGGCCCGGGGGCCTTAGCAATCAGCCCCAGCATTTT,CASSSGPGGLSNQPQHF
TRBD2,many,TRBJ2-3,TRBV20-1,TGCAGTGCTACGGGGACTACACCTAGCACAGATACGCAGTATTTT,CSATGTTPSTDTQYF
NA,NA,TRBJ1-1,TRBV29-1,TGCAGCGTTGTGGGGGGATCGAACACTGAAGCTTTCTTT,CSVVGGSNTEAFF
TRBD2,NA,TRBJ2-5,TRBV5-4,TGTGCCAGCAGCCCGGGGACTAGCGGGAGAGGAGAGACCCAGTACTTC,CASSPGTSGRGETQYF
TRBD1,many,TRBJ2-7,TRBV12-3/TRBV12-4,TGTGCCAGCAGTCGGGACAGGGTCCACGAGCAGTACTTC,CASSRDRVHEQYF
TRBD1,many,TRBJ1-6,TRBV5-8,TGTGCCAGCAGCACGGGACAGTATAATTCACCCCTCCACTTT,CASSTGQYNSPLHF
NA,many,TRBJ2-1,TRBV6-5,TGTGCCAGCATGGTGGGGTCATCCTACAATGAGCAGTTCTTC,CASMVGSSYNEQFF
NA,NA,TRBJ2-5,TRBV2,TGTGCCAGCAGTGAAAGAGGGCAGATGGGGACCCAGTACTTC,CASSERGQMGTQYF
NA,many,TRBJ2-7,TRBV28,TGTGCCAGCAGACCAGGGGGGGGGATGGTCGAGCAGTACTTC,CASRPGGGMVEQYF
NA,NA,TRBJ2-7,TRBV11-2,TGTGCCAACGGCTGGGGGAGCTACGAGCAGTACTTC,CANGWGSYEQYF
TRBD2,many,TRBJ2-5,TRBV9,TGTGCCAGCAGCGCCGGGACTAGCCACGAGACCCAGTACTTC,CASSAGTSHETQYF
NA,NA,TRBJ1-2,TRBV10-3,TGTGCCAGCAGTTACTCGGGGGCGACAGGAAGATATGGCTACACCTTC,CASSYSGATGRYGYTF
TRBD1,NA,TRBJ1-5,TRBV9,TGTGCCAGCAGCAAAGGGACAGGGAATCAGCCCCAGCATTTT,CASSKGTGNQPQHF
TRBD1,NA,TRBJ2-5,TRBV2,TGTGCCAGCAGGGACAGGGGCCAGGTGACCCAGTACTTC,CASRDRGQVTQYF
NA,NA,TRBJ2-5,TRBV13,TGTGCCAGCAGCTTGGACGAGGGAAGACAAGAGACCCAGTACTTC,CASSLDEGRQETQYF
TRBD1,NA,TRBJ2-5,TRBV11-2,TGTGCCAGCAGCTTTGGGACAGTGCAAGAGACCCAGTACTTC,CASSFGTVQETQYF
TRBD2,NA,TRBJ2-7,TRBV5-1,TGTGCCAGCAGCACTCAGCCAGGACTAGCGGGAGGGCCAGTGTACTTC,CASSTQPGLAGGPVYF